These 15 T cell receptor beta chains were sequenced from one sample in a study of shared clonotypes between healthy human individuals. TCRdb's table, derived via immunoSEQ multiplex PCR, lists solely in-frame clones and lacks some. The data show 2,500,000 or so clones, with roughly 93% seen just once and about 0.39% held by the top ten. Sequenced input: naive CD4+ T cells from PBMCs. Subset of the sample: CD45RA+ positively selected. Receptor source: a man between 18 and 35 years old in good health. Some clones in this sample may be carry-over from other donors' samples.

V usage is TRBV2 and J usage is TRBJ2-7, with unresolved D. This CDR3 is built from 15 residues. Between the trimmed V and J ends, which lost 1 base and 3 bases, there was a span of 13 bases. Germline values: CDR1 SNHLY, CDR2 FYNNEI. The CDR3 sequence is CASSEGLQVSYEQYF. In nucleotides, the CDR3 is TGTGCCAGCAGTGAAGGACTTCAGGTCAGCTACGAGCAGTACTTC. The full variable domain, with the rest looked up from reference TRBV2 and TRBJ2-7, is EPEVTQTPSHQVTQMGQEVILRCVPISNHLYFYWYRQILGQKVEFLVSFYNNEISEKSEIFDDQFSVERPDGSNFTLKIRSTKLEDSAMYFCASSEGLQVSYEQYFGPGTRLTVT.

The genes are TRBV21-1 and TRBJ1-5; the table gives TRBD1 as D, unverified against the DNA. TRBV21-1 is a pseudogene segment. The CDR3 consists of 18 residues. CDR3 amino acids: CASSKWGQHKGFNQPQHF. The CDR3 DNA sequence: TGTGCCAGCAGCAAATGGGGACAACATAAGGGGTTCAATCAGCCCCAGCATTTT.

This rearrangement joins TRBV5-1 to TRBJ2-3; 7 bases agree with TRBD2. The V gene's germline CDR1 is SGHRS and CDR2 YFSETQ. The CDR3 length is 16 residues. With 0 bases clipped from V and 4 bases from J, the junction kept 8 bases outside the gene matches. The CDR3 spells CASSLGSAGVADTQYF. For the CDR3, the DNA is TGCGCCAGCAGCTTGGGCTCTGCGGGAGTGGCAGATACGCAGTATTTT.

This chain uses TRBV29-1 with TRBJ2-3; either TRBD1 or TRBD2 may supply D (5 bases each). The germline V gene encodes CDR1 SQVTM and CDR2 ANQGSEA. The CDR3 spans 12 residues. Trimming left V 4 bases short and J 5 bases short, with 10 bases between. The CDR3 here is CSVGGARDTQYF. CDR3 DNA: TGCAGCGTTGGAGGGGCAAGAGATACGCAGTATTTT.

This clone was detected only once. The chain combines TRBV6-1 with TRBJ1-3; possibly TRBD1 for D (6 bases). The CDR3 runs 17 residues. The germline gives CDR1 MNHNS, CDR2 SASEGT. V gave up 1 base and J gave up 4 bases, with 17 bases separating them. CDR3 region: CASSEVLGALTGNTIYF. The CDR3 DNA sequence: TGTGCCAGCAGTGAAGTTCTGGGGGCGTTAACGGGAAACACCATATATTTT.

V is TRBV5-5 and J is TRBJ1-4; possibly TRBD1 for D (5 bases). The V and J ends lost 3 bases and 2 bases respectively, with 14 bases between them. The CDR3 contains 16 residues. Germline CDR1 is SGHKS and CDR2 is YYEKEE (reference sequence). The DNA of the CDR3 is TGTGCCAGCAGCTGGGGCAGGTGGTCGACTAATGAAAAACTGTTTTTT. It encodes CASSWGRWSTNEKLFF.

This clone has only a few counts. Within the sample, other DNA sequences also encode this same CDR3. The chain carries TRBV30 and TRBJ2-5, with D unclear. CDR3 length: 10 amino acids. The germline gives CDR1 GTSNPN, CDR2 SVGIG (reference sequence). Trimming took off 5 bases at V and 3 bases at J, with 4 bases between the two ends. CDR3 loop: CAWGEETQYF. DNA for the CDR3: TGTGCCTGGGGGGAAGAGACCCAGTACTTC.

The rearrangement joins TRBV15 to TRBJ1-5, with 7 bases lining up with TRBD1. Unmatched junction bases numbered 4, after V lost 0 bases and J lost 5 bases. This CDR3 spans 15 amino acids. In germline, CDR1 is LNHNV, CDR2 YYDKDF (reference sequence). In nucleotides, the CDR3 is TGTGCCACCAGCAGAGATAGGGACAGATATCAGCCCCAGCATTTT. Protein sequence: CATSRDRDRYQPQHF.

CDR3 bases: TGTGCCAGCAGCGGGACCGAAATCGGCTCCAATGAGCAGTTCTTC. Encoded protein: CASSGTEIGSNEQFF. J is TRBJ2-1 and V is TRBV27; D tentatively fits TRBD1 or TRBD2 (5 bases each). The germline gives CDR1 MNHEY, CDR2 SMNVEV (reference sequence). CDR3 size: 15 residues. Between the trimmed V and J ends, which lost 6 bases and 6 bases, there was a span of 18 bases.

The genes are TRBV6-1 and TRBJ2-2; D tentatively fits TRBD1 or TRBD2 (5 bases each). The CDR3 contains 16 residues. Germline-derived CDR1 and CDR2 are MNHNS and SASEGT. V was pared by 4 bases and J by 6 bases, with 18 bases between. In DNA, the CDR3 is TGTGCCAGCAGTGCCCTCACAGGCCTGGGGGCCGGGGAGCTGTTTTTT. Protein product: CASSALTGLGAGELFF.

This chain uses TRBV4-2 with TRBJ2-2; TRBD1 might be the D (5 bases). The CDR3 covers 17 residues. Per germline, CDR1 LGHNA and CDR2 YNFKEQ. Between the trimmed V and J ends, which lost 0 bases and 2 bases, there was a span of 13 bases. In DNA form, the CDR3 reads TGTGCCAGCAGCCAAGATTTGGGGCGGAGCAACACCGGGGAGCTGTTTTTT. It is translated as CASSQDLGRSNTGELFF.

V is TRBV4-2 and J is TRBJ1-2; 8 bases fit TRBD1. Germline-derived CDR1 and CDR2 are LGHNA and YNFKEQ. This CDR3 spans 16 amino acids. The trim removed 0 bases at V and 8 bases at J, leaving 11 bases unmatched. CDR3 bases: TGTGCCAGCAGCCAAGAACTTAAACAGGGGGTGCGGGGCTACACCTTC. Translating it yields CASSQELKQGVRGYTF.

The V gene is TRBV27, the J gene TRBJ2-1, with TRBD1 matching 9 bases. After removal of 7 bases from V and 2 bases from J, the junction contained 6 bases not matched to a gene. CDR3 length: 15 amino acids. CDR1 MNHEY and CDR2 SMNVEV come from the germline V gene (reference sequence). CDR3 sequence reads: CASKFGTGTYNEQFF. In DNA form, the CDR3 reads TGTGCCAGCAAATTCGGGACAGGGACCTACAATGAGCAGTTCTTC.

In its sample, this clone was seen once. The junction does not match germline at one end; this may be a read error. The chain links TRBV30 to TRBJ2-6; 7 nucleotides line up with TRBD1. Germline-derived CDR1 and CDR2 are GTSNPN and SVGIG (reference sequence). This CDR3 region has 14 residues. The CDR3 nucleotides are TGTGCCTGGAAGTATGGCTCAGGGGGCAACGTCCTGACTTTC. This sequence encodes CAWKYGSGGNVLTF.

This chain uses TRBV25-1 with TRBJ2-5; 7 bases line up with TRBD1. The CDR3 loop spans 13 amino acids. Germline-derived CDR1 and CDR2 are MGHDK and SYGVNS. V was clipped by 4 bases and J by 2 bases; unmatched bases: 1. CDR3: CASSAQGQETQYF. The CDR3 DNA is TGTGCCAGCAGTGCACAGGGGCAAGAGACCCAGTACTTC.